The 28 T cell receptor beta chains given below trace back to one sample, sequenced in a study of OX40 agonist ivuxolimab in advanced cancers. Measured with immunoSEQ multiplex PCR; TCRdb has only the in-frame clones, and not every one. Among 28,000 or so clones, approximately 84% were seen once, and the ten largest hold more than 20%. Sequencing used CD4+ or CD8+ T cells sorted from blood, obtained in a trial of the OX40 agonist ivuxolimab. These receptors were taken from an adult with an advanced solid tumor such as melanoma, head and neck, liver or kidney cancer.

The CDR3 DNA is TGTGCCAGCAGCTTAGTTCTAGCGGGAGTCTACGAGCAGTACTTC. It codes for CASSLVLAGVYEQYF. This chain links TRBV11-2 with TRBJ2-7; 10 bases agree with TRBD2. CDR1 SGHAT and CDR2 FQNNGV come from the germline V gene. Germline trimming cut 1 base from V and 3 bases from J; bases unmatched to any gene: 3. The CDR3 loop spans 15 amino acids.

Comments on this clone: Because it lacks the conserved phenylalanine or tryptophan at the end, this CDR3 is likely a read error. This sequence joins TRBV7-9 and TRBJ1-6, with D hard to call. There are 13 residues in the CDR3. Trimming cost V 1 base and J 10 bases, with 8 bases left between them. Germline V CDR1 and CDR2: SEHNR, FQNEAQ (reference sequence). CDR3 DNA: TGTGCCAGCAGCTTAGGCGTTTCCTCACCCCTCCACCTT. It encodes CASSLGVSSPLHL.

The chain carries TRBV10-3 and TRBJ1-1; 7 bases are a match to TRBD1. J gave up 6 bases and V 6 bases, and 7 bases lay outside the gene matches. Germline CDR1 is ENHRY and CDR2 is SYGVKD. This CDR3 is built from 13 residues. CDR3 amino acids: CAISQGVTAEAFF. CDR3 in DNA: TGTGCCATCAGCCAGGGGGTGACCGCTGAAGCTTTCTTT.

The V gene is TRBV13, the J gene TRBJ2-5, with D unclear. Germline V gives CDR1 PRHDT, CDR2 FYEKMQ (reference sequence). This CDR3 spans 13 amino acids. The germline V and J ends were trimmed by 4 bases and 9 bases, with 15 bases remaining between them. In DNA, the CDR3 is TGTGCCAGCAGCTCCCCGGACCAGAACCCCCAGTACTTC. Translated: CASSSPDQNPQYF.

In this sample, this clone turned up once. DNA for the CDR3: TGCGCCAGCAGCCAACGAGCGGGGGCGGGGGAGACCCAGTACTTC. As protein: CASSQRAGAGETQYF. The chain is built from TRBV4-3 and TRBJ2-5; 8 bases match TRBD2. Germline CDR1 LGHNA, CDR2 YSLEER. The CDR3 has 15 amino acids. The ends lost 2 bases at V and 5 bases at J; junction bases unmatched: 7.

Details on this clone: The junction departs from germline at one end; a sequencing error may be responsible. The chain couples TRBV6-5 to TRBJ2-7, with D uncertain. This CDR3 contains 11 residues. Germline assignment: CDR1 MNHEY and CDR2 SVGAGI. CDR3 residues: CAISENYEQYF. DNA of the CDR3: TGTGCCATCAGTGAGAATTACGAGCAGTACTTC.

The chain has TRBV9 and TRBJ2-5; 8 nucleotides agree with TRBD2. V lost 0 bases, J lost 7 bases, and 5 bases stayed unmatched. The CDR3 is 14 residues long. The V gene's germline CDR1 is SGDLS and CDR2 YYNGEE. In nucleotides, the CDR3 is TGTGCCAGCAGCGTAGAAACCCGGGGGGGGACCCAGTACTTC. Amino acids: CASSVETRGGTQYF.

The rearrangement uses TRBV11-2 and TRBJ1-1; no definite D call. In germline, CDR1 is SGHAT, CDR2 FQNNGV. V was shortened by 2 bases and J by 0 bases, with 7 bases between the two germline ends. The CDR3 totals 14 residues. The CDR3 coding sequence is TGTGCCAGCAGCTTATGGGGTATGAACACTGAAGCTTTCTTT. Its translation: CASSLWGMNTEAFF.

The chain carries TRBV27 and TRBJ2-6; 9 nucleotides agree with TRBD1. Trimming took 4 bases from V and 0 from J; bases not matched to a gene: 7. This CDR3 region has 18 residues. CDR1 and CDR2 (germline): MNHEY, SMNVEV (reference sequence). DNA for the CDR3: TGTGCCAGCAGTTCTGGGACAGGGCTTCCCTCTGGGGCCAACGTCCTGACTTTC. It translates to CASSSGTGLPSGANVLTF.

The chain has TRBV10-1 and TRBJ2-4, with unresolved D. CDR3 size: 15 residues. V shed 7 bases and J shed 0 bases, with 13 bases lying between them. The V gene's germline CDR1 is WNHNN and CDR2 SYGVQD (reference sequence). CDR3 sequence: CASMNPGLAKNIQYF. DNA for the CDR3: TGCGCCAGCATGAATCCGGGTCTAGCCAAAAACATTCAGTACTTC.

The rearrangement uses TRBV9 and TRBJ2-7; D is ambiguous. CDR1 is SGDLS, CDR2 YYNGEE, per germline. The CDR3 contains 14 residues. V dropped 3 bases and J dropped 0 bases, with 10 bases sitting between them. CDR3 amino acids: CASSAGVSSYEQYF. The CDR3, as DNA: TGTGCCAGCAGCGCTGGGGTTAGCTCCTACGAGCAGTACTTC.

V is TRBV2 and J is TRBJ2-1, with 11 positions matching TRBD2. This CDR3 is built from 17 residues. Germline V gene lookup returns CDR1 SNHLY and CDR2 FYNNEI. The J segment lost 5 bases and the V segment lost 6 bases, leaving 12 bases of the junction unmatched. CDR3 residues: CASSSRGKGLADNEQFF. The DNA of the CDR3 is TGTGCCAGCAGCTCCCGGGGGAAGGGACTAGCGGACAATGAGCAGTTCTTC. The full variable domain, in which reference TRBV2 and TRBJ2-1 provide the parts outside the CDR3, is EPEVTQTPSHQVTQMGQEVILRCVPISNHLYFYWYRQILGQKVEFLVSFYNNEISEKSEIFDDQFSVERPDGSNFTLKIRSTKLEDSAMYFCASSSRGKGLADNEQFFGPGTRLTVL.

This chain connects TRBV18 to TRBJ2-4; 7 bases agree with TRBD1. The CDR3 consists of 15 residues. The germline V gene has CDR1 KGHSH and CDR2 LQKENI. Trimming cost V 3 bases and J 4 bases; bases outside gene matches: 6. The CDR3 protein is CASSPRTGAKNIQYF. The CDR3 DNA follows: TGTGCCAGCTCACCGCGCACAGGGGCGAAAAACATTCAGTACTTC.

This clone was picked up many times. The chain employs TRBV30 and TRBJ1-5; D remains ambiguous. CDR3 size: 17 residues. CDR1 is GTSNPN, CDR2 SVGIG, per germline (reference sequence). Trimming removed 5 bases from V and 0 bases from J, with 20 bases in between. The chain's CDR3 is CAWAPDTGVYSNQPQHF. As DNA, the CDR3 is TGTGCCTGGGCCCCAGATACGGGCGTTTATAGCAATCAGCCCCAGCATTTT.

This chain joins TRBV11-2 and TRBJ2-5; D uncertain. V shed 0 bases and J shed 0 bases, with 17 bases lying between them. Germline-derived CDR1 and CDR2 are SGHAT and FQNNGV. The CDR3 contains 18 residues. Here the CDR3 reads CASSLDPVPPTHQETQYF. The CDR3 DNA reads as TGTGCCAGCAGCTTAGATCCCGTTCCACCTACCCACCAAGAGACCCAGTACTTC.

This clone came up once. This rearrangement joins TRBV28 to TRBJ1-1, with a weak D call TRBD1 (6 bases). The CDR3 runs to 14 residues. V shed 8 bases and J shed 1 base, with 14 bases lying between them. Germline assignment: CDR1 MDHEN and CDR2 SYDVKM. The CDR3 here is CASETGASNTEAFF. The CDR3 DNA reads TGTGCCAGCGAGACGGGGGCTTCGAACACTGAAGCTTTCTTT.

The V call is TRBV19, the J call TRBJ2-2; maybe TRBD1 (5 bases). The CDR3 has 13 amino acids. Trimming stripped 7 bases from V and 0 bases from J, with 6 bases between. In germline, CDR1 is LNHDA, CDR2 SQIVND (reference sequence). The CDR3 sequence is CASIRANTGELFF. CDR3 in DNA: TGTGCCAGTATCAGGGCGAACACCGGGGAGCTGTTTTTT.

V is TRBV27 and J is TRBJ2-7; possible D gene TRBD2, 6 bases. Germline-derived CDR1 and CDR2 are MNHEY and SMNVEV (reference sequence). V lost 4 bases, J lost 7 bases, and 20 bases lay in between. This CDR3 has 15 amino acids. CDR3 region: CASSYSGTLRGEQYF. The CDR3 DNA reads as TGTGCCAGCAGTTACTCCGGGACTTTGAGAGGGGAGCAGTACTTC.

The chain is built from TRBV7-9 and TRBJ2-3; D is unresolved. Per germline, CDR1 SEHNR and CDR2 FQNEAQ (reference sequence). V was trimmed by 2 bases and J by 2 bases, leaving 2 bases between them. There are 12 residues in the CDR3. The CDR3 is CASSLHTDTQYF. The CDR3 nucleotides read TGTGCCAGCAGCTTACACACAGATACGCAGTATTTT.

The V and J genes are TRBV5-1 and TRBJ2-7; a weak D match, TRBD1 (6 bases). This CDR3 region has 14 residues. The V end lost 4 bases, the J end lost 4 bases, and 15 bases lay between the germline ends. Germline V gene lookup returns CDR1 SGHRS and CDR2 YFSETQ. CDR3 coding DNA: TGCGCCAGCAGCGAATACAGGGAAATGTACGAGCAGTACTTC. Translation: CASSEYREMYEQYF.

In DNA, the CDR3 is TGTGCCAGCAGCTTTAGGGACTCTGGGGCCAACGTCCTGACTTTC. This translates into CASSFRDSGANVLTF. The genes are TRBV7-9 and TRBJ2-6; D is unresolved. CDR3 length equals 15 residues. V shed 3 bases and J shed 0 bases, with 6 bases lying between them. Germline V gene data show CDR1 as SEHNR and CDR2 as FQNEAQ (reference sequence).

In nucleotides, the CDR3 is TGTGCCAGTAGGGCAGGCGCCTACACAGATACGCAGTATTTT. Its translation: CASRAGAYTDTQYF. The chain carries TRBV7-8 and TRBJ2-3; no reliable D call. CDR3 size: 14 residues. Germline values: CDR1 SGHVS, CDR2 FQNEAQ. V was cut by 9 bases and J by 2 bases, with 15 bases left in between.

The chain couples TRBV14 to TRBJ2-1; the match to TRBD2 covers 8 bases. CDR1 is SGHDN, CDR2 FVKESK, per germline. The CDR3 runs to 15 residues. V was clipped by 4 bases and J by 4 bases; unmatched bases: 6. Here the CDR3 DNA reads TGTGCCAGCAGCCGAGAGCGGGGGTATTACAATGAGCAGTTCTTC. This codes for CASSRERGYYNEQFF.

For the CDR3, the DNA is TGTGCCAGCAGTGAACGATGGGATAACACTGAAGCTTTCTTT. Translated, it gives CASSERWDNTEAFF. The J gene is TRBJ1-1, the V gene TRBV6-4; D uncertain. Germline loops: CDR1 MRHNA, CDR2 SNTAGT. With 3 bases removed from V and 2 bases from J, the gap between germline ends came to 10 bases. This CDR3 is 14 amino acids long.

This chain joins TRBV11-2 and TRBJ2-7, with D perhaps TRBD2 (5 bases). Trimming cost V 1 base and J 7 bases, with 14 bases left between them. The length of the CDR3 is 14 residues. The germline V gene encodes CDR1 SGHAT and CDR2 FQNNGV. The CDR3 nucleotides read TGTGCCAGCAGCTTAGGTGGGAGTTGGGGTGAGCAGTACTTC. The encoded protein is CASSLGGSWGEQYF.

This chain uses TRBV4-1 with TRBJ2-1, with 7 bases matching TRBD2. This CDR3 region has 15 residues. The V gene's germline CDR1 is MGHRA and CDR2 YSYEKL. Trimming at V came to 2 bases and at J to 4 bases, leaving 5 bases not matched to a gene. CDR3 protein: CASSQLAGEYNEQFF. The CDR3 region has the DNA TGCGCCAGCAGCCAACTCGCGGGGGAGTACAATGAGCAGTTCTTC.

The chain has TRBV5-6 and TRBJ2-7; the D gene is possibly TRBD2 (6 bases). CDR1 is SGHDT, CDR2 YYEEEE, per germline. CDR3 length: 13 amino acids. The ends were cut back, 4 bases at V and 0 bases at J, with 8 bases in the middle. The CDR3 is CASSGGNSYEQYF. The CDR3 nucleotides read TGTGCCAGCAGCGGAGGGAACTCCTACGAGCAGTACTTC.

The chain employs TRBV7-9 and TRBJ2-7, with TRBD2 as a possible D gene (7 bases). Deletions cut 5 bases from V and 6 bases from J, with 11 bases between. The CDR3 covers 12 residues. Looked up from germline, CDR1 is SEHNR and CDR2 is FQNEAQ (reference sequence). As DNA, the CDR3 is TGTGCCAGCAGCCCGGGGGGCTCCGAGCAGTACTTC. It codes for CASSPGGSEQYF.